These 11 T cell receptor beta chains were sequenced from one sample in a study of cytomegalovirus exposure and HLA in healthy donors. PCR used 60 Vbeta primers and 13 Jbeta primers. Assay: immunoSEQ multiplex PCR; the TCRdb copy retains only in-frame clones and omits some. Among roughly 150,000 clones listed, about 74% were seen once. The sample taken for sequencing was PBMCs. The source is a male donor in good health and CMV-seronegative.

V is TRBV7-2 and J is TRBJ1-1; D ambiguous. From germline, CDR1 is SGHTA and CDR2 FQGNSA. V lost 8 bases and J 6 bases, leaving 16 bases between the germline ends. CDR3 size: 13 residues. CDR3 sequence (DNA): TGTGCCAGCTCCCCGAGGGATCACCCTGAAGCTTTCTTT. Translated, it gives CASSPRDHPEAFF.

The V gene is TRBV27, the J gene TRBJ2-7; maybe TRBD1 (6 bases). V was clipped by 5 bases and J by 3 bases, with 14 bases between them. Germline values: CDR1 MNHEY, CDR2 SMNVEV (reference sequence). This CDR3 spans 14 amino acids. In DNA form, the CDR3 reads TGTGCCAGCAGTCCCCCGGACAGATTCTACGAGCAGTACTTC. Translating gives CASSPPDRFYEQYF.

V gene TRBV7-9 combines with J gene TRBJ2-5; 9 bases map to TRBD2. Unmatched junction bases numbered 5, after V lost 0 bases and J lost 3 bases. Germline assignment: CDR1 SEHNR and CDR2 FQNEAQ (reference sequence). The CDR3 sequence is 16 residues long. The CDR3 sequence: CASSLASGSLEETQYF. CDR3 bases: TGTGCCAGCAGCTTAGCTAGCGGGAGTCTTGAAGAGACCCAGTACTTC.

The chain joins TRBV7-2 to TRBJ2-5, with 7 bases matching TRBD1. The J segment lost 5 bases and the V segment lost 2 bases, leaving 5 bases of the junction unmatched. The CDR3 totals 14 residues. Germline CDR1 and CDR2: SGHTA and FQGNSA. The CDR3 sequence is CASSLTGVDETQYF. The CDR3 nucleotides are TGTGCCAGCAGCTTAACAGGGGTTGATGAGACCCAGTACTTC.

V and J are TRBV18 and TRBJ1-2; 9 bases are a match to TRBD1. The CDR3 contains 14 residues. V gave up 3 bases and J gave up 8 bases; unmatched junction bases: 7. The V gene's germline CDR1 is KGHSH and CDR2 LQKENI. CDR3 amino acids: CASSPEQGAKGYTF. The CDR3 DNA reads TGTGCCAGCTCACCGGAACAGGGGGCGAAGGGCTACACCTTC.

The chain employs TRBV9 and TRBJ1-3; 8 bases match TRBD1. The CDR3 consists of 16 residues. V shed 3 bases and J 4 bases; nucleotides not matched to a gene: 9. Germline lookup yields CDR1 SGDLS and CDR2 YYNGEE. This CDR3 is CASSGVGQGPGNTIYF. The CDR3 region has the DNA TGTGCCAGCAGCGGCGTCGGACAGGGCCCCGGAAACACCATATATTTT.

The chain uses TRBV19 and TRBJ2-7, with a weak D call TRBD1 (5 bases). Germline values: CDR1 LNHDA, CDR2 SQIVND (reference sequence). Trimming took off 3 bases at V and 5 bases at J, with 14 bases between the two ends. The CDR3 extends over 14 amino acids. CDR3 residues: CASSISGFSHEQYF. The CDR3 bases are TGTGCCAGTAGTATCTCAGGGTTCAGTCACGAGCAGTACTTC.

J is TRBJ2-7 and V is TRBV13; 9 bases match TRBD1. CDR3 length equals 15 residues. In germline, CDR1 is PRHDT, CDR2 FYEKMQ (reference sequence). Germline trimming cut 5 bases from V and 9 bases from J; bases unmatched to any gene: 14. CDR3 loop: CASSATRTGEKVQYF. Written as DNA, the CDR3 is TGTGCCAGCAGCGCAACCAGGACAGGGGAAAAGGTGCAGTACTTC.

For the CDR3, the DNA is TGCGCCAGCAGCTTGACTAGCCCCCAAGAGACCCAGTACTTC. Its protein product is CASSLTSPQETQYF. The chain is built from TRBV5-1 and TRBJ2-5; the D gene is possibly TRBD2 (6 bases). Germline CDR1 and CDR2: SGHRS and YFSETQ. V lost 1 base, J lost 1 base, and 8 bases lay in between. The length of the CDR3 is 14 residues.

This chain links TRBV28 with TRBJ1-1; 7 bases match TRBD1. The CDR3 is 15 amino acids. Trimming took 4 bases from V and 0 from J; bases not matched to a gene: 5. Germline V CDR1 and CDR2: MDHEN, SYDVKM. The CDR3 sequence: CASSSGTVMNTEAFF. The CDR3 region has the DNA TGTGCCAGCAGTTCGGGGACAGTCATGAACACTGAAGCTTTCTTT. Full variable domain (remainder filled in from reference TRBV28 and TRBJ1-1): DVKVTQSSRYLVKRTGEKVFLECVQDMDHENMFWYRQDPGLGLRLIYFSYDVKMKEKGDIPEGYSVSREKKERFSLILESASTNQTSMYLCASSSGTVMNTEAFFGQGTRLTVV.

The genes are TRBV7-9 and TRBJ2-5; D perhaps matches TRBD1 (5 bases). Trimming pared 6 bases from V and 3 bases from J, leaving 11 bases between. This CDR3 comprises 13 residues. Germline CDR1 reads SEHNR; CDR2 reads FQNEAQ (reference sequence). The CDR3 nucleotides are TGTGCCAGCAGACACGACAGCGAAGAGACCCAGTACTTC. It encodes CASRHDSEETQYF.